This section outlines one T cell receptor beta chain sequence together with its context. The antigen it binds to is not known. Per-base quality was not reported, and no clone a single base away is much larger than it. This sample stems from a study of blood T cell repertoires in COVID-19 (dated by TCRdb to 2020 to 2021). In terms of the full investigation: The collaborator samples originated in the United States, Italy and Spain and spanned the acute and convalescent phases of COVID-19. The prospective study material was composed of cDNA or gDNA derived from T cells, B-cell-depleted T cells, or PBMCs. Subjects who had been exposed to COVID-19, were actively infected with it, or had recovered from it provided the deeply sampled blood TCRbeta repertoires that made up the dataset. The repertoires were made available in a free public database intended to serve as a resource for research on the immune response to SARS-CoV-2. The samples were drawn from the first 160 participants of the ongoing ImmuneRACE study and from more than 1,000 subjects provided by 6 global collaborators. The sample metadata nearly always contained a de-identified subject ID, COVID-19 status, age in years and sex. Where available, HLA class I and class II types were obtained from metadata supplied by the sample provider rather than from assay-based typing.

Overall study outcomes, separate from this receptor: How much clinical and demographic metadata was included differed by source and by participant, and the metadata was provided uncurated.

One collaborating source in Seattle enrolled patients during active infection and followed them longitudinally through the course of disease. Each collaborating institution followed its own protocols to collect whole blood in K2EDTA tubes. For TCRbeta analysis, collaborators shipped samples in one of three forms: frozen whole blood, isolated PBMCs, or DNA extracted from either of those sample types. The immunoSEQ Assay, a bias-controlled multiplex PCR, was used to amplify TCRbeta CDR3 regions from genomic DNA. The study's own analysis went as follows. The number of nucleated cells in each sample was estimated by amplification of reference gene primers within the assay. To quantify the absolute abundance of each unique TCRbeta CDR3 rearrangement, sequence reads were collapsed and filtered. For each sample, productive Simpson clonality was calculated as the square root of Simpson's diversity index over productive rearrangements. The source is immuneACCESS, and TCRdb retained only in-frame sequences with V and J called. Part of the clones is not carried over; for the studies checked, unresolved V genes explain less than half of this, and the remainder is unexplained. That table gives V, J and clone size, and the DNA gave D and trimming. In all, the sample holds 56,000 or so clones, and about 91% of those were seen once. In total, the top ten clones hold around two fifths of the sample.

The CDR3 covers 14 residues, taking in both the cysteine and the phenylalanine. The only DNA kept is the CDR3, 42 bases in frame from the first base. The CDR1 and CDR2 encoded by the germline V gene are SQVTM and ANQGSEA. The V end gives up 6 bases and the J end 9 bases, leaving 10 bases in the junction not matched to a gene. The clonotype originates from a woman aged 55-70 years with COVID-19, enrolled during active disease. Recombination linked TRBV29-1 to TRBJ2-1, with 11 middle bases fitting TRBD1. The sample taken for sequencing was peripheral blood. The DNA is TGCAGCGTCACCCCGGGACAGGGGGTAGGTGAGCAGTTCTTC. This codes for CSVTPGQGVGEQFF.